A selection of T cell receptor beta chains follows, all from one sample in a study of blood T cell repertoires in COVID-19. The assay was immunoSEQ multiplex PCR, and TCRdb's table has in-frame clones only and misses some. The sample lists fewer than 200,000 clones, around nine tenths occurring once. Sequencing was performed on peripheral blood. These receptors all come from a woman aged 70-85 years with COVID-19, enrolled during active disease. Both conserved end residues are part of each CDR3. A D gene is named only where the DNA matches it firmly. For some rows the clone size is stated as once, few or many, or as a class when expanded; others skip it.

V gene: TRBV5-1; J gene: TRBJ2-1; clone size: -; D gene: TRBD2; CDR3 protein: CASTTSGGSYNEQFF; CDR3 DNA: TGCGCCAGCACCACTAGCGGGGGCTCCTACAATGAGCAGTTCTTC
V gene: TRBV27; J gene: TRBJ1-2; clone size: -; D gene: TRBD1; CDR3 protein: CASRTTGGLYGYTF; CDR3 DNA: TGTGCCAGCAGAACGACAGGGGGCCTCTATGGCTACACCTTC
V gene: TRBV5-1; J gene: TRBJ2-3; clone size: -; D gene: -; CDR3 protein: CASSLGSGVTDTQYF; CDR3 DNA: TGCGCCAGCAGCTTGGGATCGGGGGTCACAGATACGCAGTATTTT
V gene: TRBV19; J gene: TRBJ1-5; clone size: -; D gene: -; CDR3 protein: CASSIWNTNGGEGNQPQHF; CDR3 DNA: TGTGCCAGTAGTATTTGGAACACGAATGGGGGGGAAGGCAATCAGCCCCAGCATTTT
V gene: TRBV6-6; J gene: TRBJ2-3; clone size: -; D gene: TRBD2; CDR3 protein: CASSSSGGVSTDTQYF; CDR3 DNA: TGTGCCAGCAGTAGCTCGGGGGGGGTTTCCACAGATACGCAGTATTTT
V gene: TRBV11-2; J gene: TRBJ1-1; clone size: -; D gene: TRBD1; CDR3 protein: CASSSRDRASTEAFF; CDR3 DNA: TGTGCCAGCAGCTCCCGGGACAGGGCGAGCACTGAAGCTTTCTTT
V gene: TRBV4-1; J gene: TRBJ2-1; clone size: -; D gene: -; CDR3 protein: CASSHLAVSSYNEQFF; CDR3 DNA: TGCGCCAGCAGCCACTTAGCGGTTAGCTCCTACAATGAGCAGTTCTTC
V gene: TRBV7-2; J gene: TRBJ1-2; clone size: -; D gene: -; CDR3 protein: CASSPSRTGGSGYTF; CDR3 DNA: TGTGCCAGCAGCCCCTCCCGTACGGGGGGTAGTGGCTACACCTTC
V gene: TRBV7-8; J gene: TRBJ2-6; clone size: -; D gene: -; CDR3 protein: CASSLVRARGANVLTF; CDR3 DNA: TGTGCCAGCAGCTTAGTGCGCGCACGGGGGGCCAACGTCCTGACTTTC
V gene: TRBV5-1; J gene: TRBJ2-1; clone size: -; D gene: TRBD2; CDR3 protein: CASSSPSGRPYNEQFF; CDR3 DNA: TGCGCCAGCAGCTCCCCTAGCGGGAGGCCCTACAATGAGCAGTTCTTC
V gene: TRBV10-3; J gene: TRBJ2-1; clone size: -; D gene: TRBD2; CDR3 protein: CAISESGREIDNEQFF; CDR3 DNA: TGTGCCATCAGTGAGTCGGGGCGGGAGATCGACAATGAGCAGTTCTTC
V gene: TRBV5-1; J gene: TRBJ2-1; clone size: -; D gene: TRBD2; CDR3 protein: CASSLDSGTAYNEQFF; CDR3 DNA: TGCGCCAGCAGCTTGGATAGCGGGACCGCCTACAATGAGCAGTTCTTC
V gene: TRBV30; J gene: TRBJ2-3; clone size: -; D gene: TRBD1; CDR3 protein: CACQTGGPTDTQYF; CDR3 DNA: TGTGCCTGTCAAACAGGGGGCCCCACAGATACGCAGTATTTT
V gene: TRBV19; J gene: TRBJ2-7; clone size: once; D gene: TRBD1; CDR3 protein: CASSKDRGLSTYEQYF; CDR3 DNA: TGTGCCAGTAGTAAGGACAGGGGGCTATCAACCTACGAGCAGTACTTC
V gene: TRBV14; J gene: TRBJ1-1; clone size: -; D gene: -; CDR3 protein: CASSLFAGNTEAFF; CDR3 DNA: TGTGCCAGCAGCTTGTTTGCAGGCAACACTGAAGCTTTCTTT
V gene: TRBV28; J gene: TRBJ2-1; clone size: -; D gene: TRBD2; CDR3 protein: CASSLWAQRGDQDNEQFF; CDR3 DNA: TGTGCCAGCAGTTTATGGGCCCAGCGGGGAGATCAGGACAATGAGCAGTTCTTC
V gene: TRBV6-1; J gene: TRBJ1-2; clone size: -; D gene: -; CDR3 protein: CASSERSYGYTF; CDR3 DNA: TGTGCCAGCAGTGAACGGAGCTATGGCTACACCTTC
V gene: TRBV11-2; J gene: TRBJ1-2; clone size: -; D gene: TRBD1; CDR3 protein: CASSLGVRGHGYTF; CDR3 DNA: TGTGCCAGCAGCTTAGGTGTCAGGGGGCATGGCTACACCTTC
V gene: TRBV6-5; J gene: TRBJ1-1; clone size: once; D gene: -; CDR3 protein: CASRVQDDTEAFF; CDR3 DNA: TGTGCCAGCAGGGTACAGGACGACACTGAAGCTTTCTTT
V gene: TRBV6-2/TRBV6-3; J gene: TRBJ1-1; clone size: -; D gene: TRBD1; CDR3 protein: CASSWGQELVTEAFF; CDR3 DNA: TGTGCCAGCAGTTGGGGACAGGAGTTGGTGACTGAAGCTTTCTTT
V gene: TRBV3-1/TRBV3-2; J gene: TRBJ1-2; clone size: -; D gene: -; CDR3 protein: CASSQGPGQGGYTF; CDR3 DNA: TGTGCCAGCAGCCAAGGACCCGGGCAGGGGGGCTACACCTTC
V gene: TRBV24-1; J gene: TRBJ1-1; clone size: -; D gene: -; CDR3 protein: CATSADGLGGNTEAFF; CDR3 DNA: TGTGCCACCAGTGCAGATGGTCTAGGGGGGAACACTGAAGCTTTCTTT
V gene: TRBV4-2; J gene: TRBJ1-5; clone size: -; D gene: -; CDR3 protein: CASRLQDNSNQPQHF; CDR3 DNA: TGTGCCAGCAGACTGCAGGACAATAGCAATCAGCCCCAGCATTTT
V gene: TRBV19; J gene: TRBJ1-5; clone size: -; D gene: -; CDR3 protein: CASSILNQPQHF; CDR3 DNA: TGTGCCAGTAGTATACTGAATCAGCCCCAGCATTTT
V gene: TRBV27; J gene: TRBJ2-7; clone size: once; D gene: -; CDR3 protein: CASRDRRYEQYF; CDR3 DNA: TGTGCCAGCAGGGACAGAAGATACGAGCAGTACTTC
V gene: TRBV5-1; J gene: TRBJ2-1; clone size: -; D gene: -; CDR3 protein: CASSHDIRPGHNEQFF; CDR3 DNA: TGCGCCAGCAGCCACGATATACGGCCGGGTCACAATGAGCAGTTCTTC
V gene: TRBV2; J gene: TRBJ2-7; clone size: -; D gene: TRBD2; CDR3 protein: CASSRLAGVREQYF; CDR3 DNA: TGTGCCAGCAGTCGACTAGCGGGAGTCCGCGAGCAGTACTTC
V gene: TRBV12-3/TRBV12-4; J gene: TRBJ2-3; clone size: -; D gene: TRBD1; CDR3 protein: CASRQGGTDTQYF; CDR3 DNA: TGTGCCAGCAGGCAGGGGGGCACAGATACGCAGTATTTT
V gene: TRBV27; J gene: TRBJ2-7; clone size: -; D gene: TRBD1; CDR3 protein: CASSRLQGASYEQYF; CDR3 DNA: TGTGCCAGCAGCCGCCTACAGGGGGCGTCCTACGAGCAGTACTTC
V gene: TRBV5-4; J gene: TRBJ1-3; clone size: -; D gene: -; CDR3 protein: CASSLETAGNTIYF; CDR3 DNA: TGTGCCAGCAGCTTGGAGACTGCTGGAAACACCATATATTTT